Following are 30 T cell receptor beta chains from one sample sequenced in a study of T cells after yellow fever vaccination. TCRdb recomputed calls from the 5' RACE reads with MiXCR, one row per CDR3 protein. Of 500,000 to 650,000 distinct CDR3 sequences in the sample, less than 15% were seen once. Sequenced here: PBMCs, sampled on the day of the yellow fever booster vaccination. Source of these receptors: a man younger than 40 who received the YFV17D yellow fever vaccine.

This clonotype showed up just a few times. The rearrangement joins TRBV28 to TRBJ2-3; D gene uncertain. With 8 bases removed from V and 4 bases from J, the gap between germline ends came to 19 bases. The length of the CDR3 is 15 residues. The germline gives CDR1 MDHEN, CDR2 SYDVKM. The CDR3 DNA follows: TGTGCCAGCCTACCGGAGTGGGAAAGATCAGATACGCAGTATTTT. Protein product: CASLPEWERSDTQYF.

V is TRBV5-1 and J is TRBJ2-2; possibly TRBD2 for D (5 bases). Germline V gene sequence: CDR1 SGHRS, CDR2 YFSETQ. This CDR3 spans 15 amino acids. Trimming cost V 0 bases and J 5 bases, with 11 bases left between them. CDR3 coding DNA: TGCGCCAGCAGCTTGGGGCCTAGCATAACCGGGGAGCTGTTTTTT. Translated: CASSLGPSITGELFF.

This clonotype was detected a few times. The chain has TRBV5-1 and TRBJ2-1, with D maybe TRBD1 (5 bases). This CDR3 has 14 amino acids. The V end was cut by 3 bases, the J end by 4 bases, with 11 bases between. Looked up from germline, CDR1 is SGHRS and CDR2 is YFSETQ. The CDR3 is CASSSSDSYNEQFF. The CDR3 DNA follows: TGCGCCAGCAGCTCGTCCGACAGTTACAATGAGCAGTTCTTC.

The rearrangement joins TRBV7-3 to TRBJ2-3; a weak D match, TRBD2 (6 bases). Deletions cut 5 bases from V and 8 bases from J, with 14 bases between. This CDR3 is 13 amino acids long. The germline gives CDR1 SGHTA, CDR2 FQGTGA. CDR3: CASSPSGLGTQYF. DNA for the CDR3: TGTGCCAGCAGCCCGAGCGGGTTAGGTACGCAGTATTTT.

The V and J genes are TRBV4-3 and TRBJ2-2; 11 bases are a match to TRBD2. The CDR3 covers 16 residues. Per the germline V gene, CDR1 is LGHNA and CDR2 is YSLEER. The V segment lost 4 bases and the J segment 5 bases; nucleotides outside the gene matches: 6. The CDR3 loop is CASSPTSGRATGELFF. CDR3 sequence (DNA): TGCGCCAGCAGCCCTACTAGCGGGAGAGCTACCGGGGAGCTGTTTTTT.

This clonotype came up a few times. This chain connects TRBV9 to TRBJ2-2; 9 nucleotides line up with TRBD1. The CDR3 contains 16 residues. Germline assignment: CDR1 SGDLS and CDR2 YYNGEE. Germline trimming cut 0 bases from V and 5 bases from J; bases unmatched to any gene: 5. The CDR3 region is CASSVGGTGRTGELFF. The CDR3 coding sequence is TGTGCCAGCAGCGTAGGTGGGACAGGGAGGACCGGGGAGCTGTTTTTT.

This clonotype was counted only a few times. This chain connects TRBV7-2 to TRBJ2-4, with D possibly matching TRBD1 (5 bases). Trimming stripped 5 bases from V and 9 bases from J, with 11 bases between. Per germline, CDR1 SGHTA and CDR2 FQGNSA. The CDR3 is 12 residues long. In DNA form, the CDR3 reads TGTGCCAGCAGCCTCCAAGGGGCCATTCAGTACTTC. Amino acid sequence: CASSLQGAIQYF.

This clonotype has a handful of counts. V and J are TRBV27 and TRBJ2-3; no clear D gene. CDR3 length: 14 amino acids. CDR1 is MNHEY and CDR2 is SMNVEV in the germline V gene (reference sequence). Trimming took 2 bases from V and 0 from J, leaving 6 bases between them. The CDR3 sequence is CASSLIQSTDTQYF. Here the CDR3 DNA reads TGTGCCAGCAGTTTAATTCAGAGCACAGATACGCAGTATTTT.

In its sample, this clonotype was seen a few times. This sequence joins TRBV24-1 and TRBJ2-2; possibly TRBD2 for D (6 bases). From germline, CDR1 is KGHDR and CDR2 SFDVKD. CDR3 length equals 13 residues. V was clipped by 6 bases and J by 4 bases, with 8 bases between them. In DNA form, the CDR3 reads TGTGCCACCAGTACGGGGGTCACCGGGGAGCTGTTTTTT. Translation: CATSTGVTGELFF.

V gene TRBV12-3 or TRBV12-4 combines with J gene TRBJ2-7; TRBD2 matches 9 bases. V shed 2 bases, J shed 3 bases, and the junction held 8 bases outside the gene matches. The CDR3 has 16 amino acids. The CDR3 DNA sequence: TGTGCCAGCAGTTTAAGCGGGACTAGCCTCCACTACGAGCAGTACTTC. Its protein is CASSLSGTSLHYEQYF.

This clonotype was counted only a few times. J is TRBJ2-7 and V is TRBV12-3 or TRBV12-4; 9 nucleotides align to TRBD2. This CDR3 is built from 15 residues. The J segment lost 2 bases and the V segment lost 5 bases, leaving 7 bases of the junction unmatched. The CDR3 sequence: CASSPGTSFPYEQYF. CDR3 DNA sequence: TGTGCCAGCAGTCCCGGGACTAGCTTTCCCTACGAGCAGTACTTC.

The chain uses TRBV30 and TRBJ2-1; TRBD2 agrees at 13 bases. Germline V gene sequence: CDR1 GTSNPN, CDR2 SVGIG (reference sequence). Trimming removed 5 bases from V and 4 bases from J; junction bases left unmatched: 8. The CDR3 is made up of 16 amino acids. The DNA for the CDR3 is TGTGCCTGGCGTGGACTAGCGGGAGAGAGTTACAATGAGCAGTTCTTC. This codes for CAWRGLAGESYNEQFF.

This clonotype came up a few times. The rearrangement uses TRBV6-1 and TRBJ2-7; 8 bases are a match to TRBD2. The CDR3 totals 16 residues. V dropped 6 bases and J dropped 0; count of bases not matched to a gene: 10. Germline lookup yields CDR1 MNHNS and CDR2 SASEGT. The CDR3 loop reads CASSTLAGYSSYEQYF. CDR3 nucleotides: TGTGCCAGCAGCACCTTAGCGGGATACAGCTCCTACGAGCAGTACTTC.

The chain couples TRBV20-1 to TRBJ1-5, with 7 bases that match TRBD1. V lost 6 bases and J lost 6; bases outside the gene matches: 8. The V gene's germline CDR1 is DFQATT and CDR2 SNEGSKA (reference sequence). There are 13 residues in the CDR3. The CDR3 loop is CSARTGVTQPQHF. The CDR3 DNA is TGCAGTGCGCGGACAGGAGTAACTCAGCCCCAGCATTTT.

This clonotype was counted ten times or more. The V gene is TRBV6-2 or TRBV6-3, the J gene TRBJ2-1; the D gene is possibly TRBD2 (6 bases). V lost 8 bases and J 4 bases, leaving 6 bases between the germline ends. CDR1 and CDR2 from the germline V gene are MNHEY and SVGEGT. This CDR3 region has 11 residues. CDR3 in amino acids: CASGTYNEQFF. The CDR3, as DNA: TGTGCCAGCGGGACTTACAATGAGCAGTTCTTC.

This clonotype turned up a few times. The V and J genes are TRBV2 and TRBJ1-1; tentatively, D is TRBD1 (6 bases). V was cut by 9 bases and J by 6 bases, with 14 bases left in between. From germline, CDR1 is SNHLY and CDR2 FYNNEI. This CDR3 region has 12 residues. The CDR3, as DNA: TGTGCCAGTAACAGGGTATTCTCTGAAGCTTTCTTT. Encoded protein: CASNRVFSEAFF.

V usage is TRBV24-1 and J usage is TRBJ1-1; the match to TRBD1 covers 10 bases. V shed 6 bases, J shed 4 bases, and the junction held 4 bases outside the gene matches. This CDR3 contains 14 residues. The V gene's germline CDR1 is KGHDR and CDR2 SFDVKD. CDR3 coding DNA: TGTGCCACCAGTCCGGGGACAGGGGTCACTGAAGCTTTCTTT. Translation gives CATSPGTGVTEAFF.

A few counts support this clonotype. The chain combines TRBV29-1 with TRBJ2-3; D is possibly TRBD2 (5 bases). V was cut by 7 bases and J by 0 bases, with 11 bases left in between. The CDR3 has 13 amino acids. Germline values: CDR1 SQVTM, CDR2 ANQGSEA. The CDR3 DNA reads TGCAGCGCCCGAGCGGCTAGCACAGATACGCAGTATTTT. This translates into CSARAASTDTQYF.

The rearrangement links TRBV3-1 to TRBJ2-3; TRBD2 matches at 9 bases. Trimming cost V 4 bases and J 5 bases; bases outside gene matches: 7. The V gene's germline CDR1 is LGHDT and CDR2 YNNKEL (reference sequence). The CDR3 sequence is 15 residues long. This CDR3 is CASSPFSGSKDTQYF. CDR3 sequence (DNA): TGTGCCAGCAGCCCCTTTAGCGGGAGTAAAGATACGCAGTATTTT.

A few counts support this clonotype. The V gene is TRBV19, the J gene TRBJ2-2, with D perhaps given as TRBD1 or TRBD2 (5 bases each). The ends were cut back, 7 bases at V and 4 bases at J, with 16 bases in the middle. There are 15 residues in the CDR3. The germline CDR1 and CDR2 sequences are LNHDA and SQIVND (reference sequence). Here the CDR3 DNA reads TGTGCCAGTAACGGGGCCTTTGGGGGCACCGGGGAGCTGTTTTTT. Residues: CASNGAFGGTGELFF.

In the case of this clonotype: A much larger clone lies a single base off, so this may be a read error. The limits of the CDR3 on the DNA are not certain, so only TCRdb's listed CDR3 is given. The chain recombines TRBV12-3 or TRBV12-4 with TRBJ2-2; the table's D call, TRBD2, has no DNA check behind it. The length of the CDR3 is 14 amino acids, counting both ends. CDR3 sequence: CAVGSGSMGGEPFF.

This clonotype turned up a few times. The V and J genes are TRBV20-1 and TRBJ2-7, with a possible D match to TRBD1 (6 bases). V was clipped by 6 bases and J by 6 bases, with 15 bases between them. From germline, CDR1 is DFQATT and CDR2 SNEGSKA (reference sequence). This CDR3 is built from 12 residues. CDR3 DNA sequence: TGCAGTGCGGATGACCCACAGGGCGAGCAGTACTTC. Protein product: CSADDPQGEQYF.

The chain combines TRBV7-3 with TRBJ2-1; D might be TRBD1 or TRBD2, each matching 5 bases. Trimming cost V 4 bases and J 2 bases, with 15 bases left between them. The germline V gene encodes CDR1 SGHTA and CDR2 FQGTGA. The CDR3 loop spans 16 amino acids. The CDR3 coding sequence is TGTGCCAGCAGCTCCGCCGTGGGGGTCGCCTACAATGAGCAGTTCTTC. Translated: CASSSAVGVAYNEQFF.

The J gene is TRBJ2-7, the V gene TRBV6-1; unclear D gene. In germline, CDR1 is MNHNS, CDR2 SASEGT. The CDR3 has 14 amino acids. V was shortened by 6 bases and J by 1 base, with 13 bases between the two germline ends. For the CDR3, the DNA is TGTGCCAGCAGATCGACGGGTCTTTCCTACGAGCAGTACTTC. Translated, it gives CASRSTGLSYEQYF.

The chain couples TRBV5-1 to TRBJ1-3, with no clear D. The CDR3 is made up of 15 amino acids. CDR1 and CDR2 from the germline V gene are SGHRS and YFSETQ. V lost 6 bases to trimming and J lost 0 bases, with 13 bases between them. As DNA, the CDR3 is TGCGCCAGCATCCCCTACCTGAACTCTGGAAACACCATATATTTT. Its protein is CASIPYLNSGNTIYF.

This chain connects TRBV14 to TRBJ1-2; D ambiguous. The CDR3 has 16 amino acids. With 0 bases removed from V and 4 bases from J, the gap between germline ends came to 15 bases. In germline, CDR1 is SGHDN, CDR2 FVKESK. CDR3 nucleotide sequence: TGTGCCAGCAGCCAAGATAAACGGAGGTCGGGCTATGGCTACACCTTC. Translation gives CASSQDKRRSGYGYTF.

This clonotype was picked up a small number of times. CDR3 residues: CASRAADTQYF. The CDR3, as DNA: TGTGCCAGCAGAGCAGCAGATACGCAGTATTTT. This chain uses TRBV7-2 with TRBJ2-3, with D unclear. The germline V and J ends were trimmed by 6 bases and 4 bases, with 5 bases remaining between them. CDR3 length equals 11 residues. Germline V CDR1 and CDR2: SGHTA, FQGNSA.

This clonotype showed up just a few times. This chain connects TRBV3-1 to TRBJ1-3; no definite D call. CDR1 LGHDT and CDR2 YNNKEL come from the germline V gene (reference sequence). The CDR3 is made up of 15 amino acids. The ends were cut back, 1 base at V and 0 bases at J, with 7 bases in the middle. CDR3 in DNA: TGTGCCAGCAGCCAAGTGACTCACTCTGGAAACACCATATATTTT. This encodes CASSQVTHSGNTIYF. Combining the CDR3 with reference TRBV3-1 and TRBJ1-3 gives the whole variable domain DTAVSQTPKYLVTQMGNDKSIKCEQNLGHDTMYWYKQDSKKFLKIMFSYNNKELIINETVPNRFSPKSPDKAHLNLHINSLELGDSAVYFCASSQVTHSGNTIYFGEGSWLTVV.

The chain carries TRBV5-1 and TRBJ2-5; D remains unclear. Trimming cost V 0 bases and J 2 bases, with 8 bases left between them. This CDR3 region has 14 residues. Germline CDR1 reads SGHRS; CDR2 reads YFSETQ. CDR3 sequence reads: CASSLVDVQETQYF. CDR3 nucleotides: TGCGCCAGCAGCTTGGTGGACGTTCAAGAGACCCAGTACTTC.

In its sample, this clonotype was seen a few times. The genes are TRBV20-1 and TRBJ2-7; TRBD2 might be the D (6 bases). V dropped 2 bases and J dropped 2 bases, with 13 bases sitting between them. The CDR3 is made up of 14 amino acids. The V gene's germline CDR1 is DFQATT and CDR2 SNEGSKA (reference sequence). CDR3 DNA: TGCAGTGCTAGAAGGCCGGGAGCGACCTACGAGCAGTACTTC. Translation gives CSARRPGATYEQYF.